This is a list of T cell receptor beta chains from one sample in a study of cytomegalovirus exposure and HLA in healthy donors. Only in-frame clones appear in the TCRdb table, and some are missing; sequencing was by immunoSEQ multiplex PCR. The data show tens of thousands of clones, roughly 80% seen once. The specimen was PBMCs. Every receptor here comes from a man aged 40-55 years in good health and CMV-seronegative. Each CDR3 is given without its conserved first and last residue. The D gene is left open where the match is weak. Some rows mark clone size as missing; the rest say once, few, many or name a class of expanded clone.

-	-	TRBV28	TRBJ2-6	ASSPGGANVLT
-	TRBD1	TRBV6-1	TRBJ2-7	ASSRPGQGAEEQY
-	-	TRBV6-1	TRBJ2-5	ASGGLPQETQY
few	-	TRBV5-1	TRBJ2-1	ASSRTVDEQF
-	TRBD1	TRBV6-1	TRBJ1-1	ASSHPGQDKAF
-	TRBD1	TRBV5-1	TRBJ1-2	ASSLFQDREYGYT
-	-	TRBV6-1	TRBJ2-5	ASSAPTGGETQY
-	-	TRBV19	TRBJ1-2	ASSIDFRGYYGYT
-	TRBD1	TRBV6-5	TRBJ1-3	ASSSTGAGNTIY
few	TRBD1	TRBV27	TRBJ2-7	ASSSGTGGFYEQY
-	-	TRBV28	TRBJ2-3	ASRLRDFWTDTQY
-	TRBD1	TRBV19	TRBJ1-2	ASSAVPGQGSRNYGYT
-	-	TRBV7-8	TRBJ1-1	ASSAPGKRDTEAF
-	-	TRBV6-1	TRBJ2-5	ASSEPIRDYQETQY
-	TRBD2	TRBV30	TRBJ2-1	MTSGYNEQF
-	TRBD1	TRBV4-1	TRBJ2-3	ASSRGDRHTDTQY
once	TRBD1	TRBV19	TRBJ1-2	ASSETGNYGYT
once	-	TRBV18	TRBJ1-1	ASSPVGGTNTEAF
-	-	TRBV5-1	TRBJ1-4	ASSLQQNEKLF
once	-	TRBV5-6	TRBJ2-3	ASSLNGGSTDTQY
-	-	TRBV21-1	TRBJ2-7	ASSQRGDRASSYEQY
once	TRBD1	TRBV19	TRBJ1-5	ASSTGQGAAFWPQH
-	-	TRBV15	TRBJ2-7	ATSRDYPTGLGYEQY
few	-	TRBV20-1	TRBJ2-5	SARRQETQY
-	TRBD1	TRBV19	TRBJ1-4	ASRTGGAGEKLF
-	TRBD2	TRBV29-1	TRBJ2-2	SAQGLAGRETGELF
-	-	TRBV18	TRBJ2-2	ASSLRDKVTGELF
-	-	TRBV7-9	TRBJ2-1	ASSPTRGEVEQF
-	TRBD1	TRBV6-5	TRBJ2-7	ASSYSRGPYEQY
few	TRBD1	TRBV5-1	TRBJ2-3	ASSPRTGVADTQY
-	-	TRBV9	TRBJ1-1	ASSPQIRTEAF